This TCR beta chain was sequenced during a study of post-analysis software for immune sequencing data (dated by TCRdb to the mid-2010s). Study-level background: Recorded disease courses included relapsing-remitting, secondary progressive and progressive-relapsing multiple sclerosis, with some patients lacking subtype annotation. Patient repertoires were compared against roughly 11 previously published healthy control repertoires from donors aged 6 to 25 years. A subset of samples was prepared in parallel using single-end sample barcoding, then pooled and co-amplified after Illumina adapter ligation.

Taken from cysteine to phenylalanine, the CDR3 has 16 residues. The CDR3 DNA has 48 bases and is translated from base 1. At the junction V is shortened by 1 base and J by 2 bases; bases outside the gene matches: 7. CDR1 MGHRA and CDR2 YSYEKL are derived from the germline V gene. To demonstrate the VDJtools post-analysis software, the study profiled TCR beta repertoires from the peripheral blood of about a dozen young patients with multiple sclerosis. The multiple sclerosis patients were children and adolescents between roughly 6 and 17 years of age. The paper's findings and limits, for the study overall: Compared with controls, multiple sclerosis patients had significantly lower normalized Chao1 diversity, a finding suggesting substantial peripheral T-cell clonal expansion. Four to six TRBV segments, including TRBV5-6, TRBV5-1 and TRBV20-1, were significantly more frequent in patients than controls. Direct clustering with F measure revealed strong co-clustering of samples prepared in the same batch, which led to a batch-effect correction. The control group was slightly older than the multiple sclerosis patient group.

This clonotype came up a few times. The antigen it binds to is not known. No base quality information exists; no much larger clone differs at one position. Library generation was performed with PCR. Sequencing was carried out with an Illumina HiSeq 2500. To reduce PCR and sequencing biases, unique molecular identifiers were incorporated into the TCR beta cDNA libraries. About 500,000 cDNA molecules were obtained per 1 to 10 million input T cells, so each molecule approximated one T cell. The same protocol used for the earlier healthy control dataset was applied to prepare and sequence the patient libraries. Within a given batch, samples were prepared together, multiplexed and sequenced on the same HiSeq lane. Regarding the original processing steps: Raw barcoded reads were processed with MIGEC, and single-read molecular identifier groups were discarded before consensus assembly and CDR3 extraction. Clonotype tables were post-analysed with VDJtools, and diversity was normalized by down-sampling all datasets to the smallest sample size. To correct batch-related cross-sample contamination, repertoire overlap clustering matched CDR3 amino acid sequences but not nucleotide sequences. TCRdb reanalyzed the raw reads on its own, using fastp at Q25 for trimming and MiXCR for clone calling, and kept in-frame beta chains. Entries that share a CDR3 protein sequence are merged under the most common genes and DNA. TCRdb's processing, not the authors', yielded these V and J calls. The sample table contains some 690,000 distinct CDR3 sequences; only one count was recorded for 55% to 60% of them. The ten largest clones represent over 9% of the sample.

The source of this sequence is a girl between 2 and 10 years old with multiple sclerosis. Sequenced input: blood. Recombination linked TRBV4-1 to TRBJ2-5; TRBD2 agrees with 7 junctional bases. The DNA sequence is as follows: TGCGCCAGCAGCCAAGGGGGGGGACTGACTCAAGAGACCCAGTACTTC. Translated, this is CASSQGGGLTQETQYF.